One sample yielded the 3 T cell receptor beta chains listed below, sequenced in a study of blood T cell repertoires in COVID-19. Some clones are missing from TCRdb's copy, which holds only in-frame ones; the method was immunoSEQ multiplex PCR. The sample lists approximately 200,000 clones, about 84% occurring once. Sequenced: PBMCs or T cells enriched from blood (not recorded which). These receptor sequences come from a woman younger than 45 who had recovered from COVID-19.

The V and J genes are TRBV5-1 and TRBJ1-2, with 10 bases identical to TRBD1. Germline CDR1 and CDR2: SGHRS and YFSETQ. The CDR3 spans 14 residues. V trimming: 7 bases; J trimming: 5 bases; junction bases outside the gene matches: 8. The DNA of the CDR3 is TGCGCCAGCGGACAGGGGGGGTTGAAATATGGCTACACCTTC. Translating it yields CASGQGGLKYGYTF. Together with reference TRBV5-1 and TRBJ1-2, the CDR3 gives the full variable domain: KAGVTQTPRYLIKTRGQQVTLSCSPISGHRSVSWYQQTPGQGLQFLFEYFSETQRNKGNFPGRFSGRQFSNSRSEMNVSTLELGDSALYLCASGQGGLKYGYTFGSGTRLTVV.

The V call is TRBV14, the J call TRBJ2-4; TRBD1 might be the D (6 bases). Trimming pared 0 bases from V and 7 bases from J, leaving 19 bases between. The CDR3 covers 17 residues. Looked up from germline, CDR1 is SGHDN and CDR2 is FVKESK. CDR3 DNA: TGTGCCAGCAGCCAAGAGGCTAAGGGTCGCAGGGGCAACATTCAGTACTTC. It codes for CASSQEAKGRRGNIQYF.

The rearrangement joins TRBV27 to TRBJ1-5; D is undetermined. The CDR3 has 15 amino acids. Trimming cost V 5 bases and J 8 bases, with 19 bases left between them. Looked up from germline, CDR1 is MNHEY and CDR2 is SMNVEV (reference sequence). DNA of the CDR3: TGTGCCAGCAGTCCAATCGGCCCGTCCGGGGAGCCCCAGCATTTT. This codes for CASSPIGPSGEPQHF.